This T cell receptor beta chain was recovered during a study of CD8+ T cells in alopecia areata. Study-level information: Treated patients received oral tofacitinib, 5 to 10 mg twice daily. A 6-month off-drug phase came after tofacitinib, which had lasted 6 to 18 months. Affected scalp percentage set treated patients' severity scores. Findings and limits, study-wide: Scalp and blood retained many expanded lesional clones during tofacitinib.

As regards this clone: Its antigen is currently unknown.

Documented treatment: oral pan-JAK inhibitor, 5-10 mg twice daily. CDR3 length: 13 residues. V shed 0 bases and J shed 5 bases, with 8 bases lying between them. CDR1 and CDR2 from the germline V gene are SGDLS and YYNGEE. Sequencing relied on a cDNA template that was reverse transcribed from extracted RNA. TCRdb keeps only in-frame clones here, not all; method: immunoSEQ multiplex PCR. The repertoire has roughly 190,000 clones, over 55% of them found once; the top ten carry approximately 0.97%. The chain couples TRBV9 to TRBJ2-5; TRBD2 might be the D (6 bases). The clonotype originates from a human donor with alopecia areata. This specimen was CD4+ T cells sorted from blood, taken at week 24, from a patient treated with tofacitinib. The CDR3 DNA reads TGTGCCAGCAGCGTAGAAGGGAGGGAGACCCAGTACTTC. It is translated as CASSVEGRETQYF.